The 11 T cell receptor beta chains given below trace back to one sample, sequenced in a study of T cell responses to AZD1222 COVID-19 vaccine. Using immunoSEQ multiplex PCR, the repertoire was profiled, and TCRdb retains in-frame clones only, with some absent. Here the sample spans over 130,000 clones, around 90% being singletons. The input for sequencing was peripheral blood, taken 28 days after the second AZD1222 dose. The source of these receptors is an adult who received the AZD1222 COVID-19 vaccine.

This chain connects TRBV30 to TRBJ2-2; no definite D call. Germline V lookup: CDR1 GTSNPN, CDR2 SVGIG (reference sequence). This CDR3 comprises 15 residues. V dropped 4 bases and J dropped 0 bases, with 12 bases sitting between them. CDR3 nucleotide sequence: TGTGCCTGGAATCCAAGGTTCGCGAACACCGGGGAGCTGTTTTTT. Its translation: CAWNPRFANTGELFF.

The chain carries TRBV3-1 (or the pseudogene TRBV3-2) and TRBJ1-3; D possibly corresponds to TRBD1 (5 bases). The CDR3 contains 14 residues. Germline V gene sequence: CDR1 LGHDT, CDR2 YNNKEL (reference sequence). Between the trimmed V and J ends, which lost 1 base and 3 bases, there was a span of 7 bases. CDR3 in amino acids: CASSQGTFGNTIYF. The CDR3 DNA is TGTGCCAGCAGCCAAGGGACATTTGGAAACACCATATATTTT.

This rearrangement joins TRBV9 to TRBJ1-2; maybe TRBD1 (6 bases). V lost 4 bases and J 10 bases, leaving 14 bases between the germline ends. Germline lookup yields CDR1 SGDLS and CDR2 YYNGEE. This CDR3 region has 12 residues. The CDR3 reads CASSPSGGAYTF. The DNA for the CDR3 is TGTGCCAGCAGCCCGAGCGGGGGCGCCTACACCTTC.

The chain joins TRBV19 to TRBJ2-6; D is perhaps TRBD1 or TRBD2 (6 bases each). The length of the CDR3 is 14 residues. The V and J ends lost 8 bases and 0 bases respectively, with 8 bases between them. Per the germline V gene, CDR1 is LNHDA and CDR2 is SQIVND (reference sequence). In nucleotides, the CDR3 is TGTGCCAGTTGGGGGGCCTCTGGGGCCAACGTCCTGACTTTC. This translates into CASWGASGANVLTF. The full variable domain, with the rest looked up from reference TRBV19 and TRBJ2-6, is DGGITQSPKYLFRKEGQNVTLSCEQNLNHDAMYWYRQDPGQGLRLIYYSQIVNDFQKGDIAEGYSVSREKKESFPLTVTSAQKNPTAFYLCASWGASGANVLTFGAGSRLTVL.

This clone was detected only once. The V call is TRBV7-2, the J call TRBJ2-1; 9 positions match TRBD1. The CDR3 is made up of 14 amino acids. The junction had 6 bases not matched to a gene; V was cut back by 6 bases and J by 6 bases. CDR1 and CDR2 from the germline V gene are SGHTA and FQGNSA. The CDR3 region is CASRAGTGINEQFF. In DNA form, the CDR3 reads TGTGCCAGCAGGGCCGGGACAGGGATCAATGAGCAGTTCTTC.

The chain uses TRBV27 and TRBJ2-5; D gene uncertain. V was shortened by 4 bases and J by 1 base, with 10 bases between the two germline ends. The length of the CDR3 is 14 residues. Germline assignment: CDR1 MNHEY and CDR2 SMNVEV (reference sequence). The CDR3 protein is CASSSLVVQETQYF. The CDR3 DNA is TGTGCCAGCAGTTCTCTCGTGGTCCAAGAGACCCAGTACTTC.

This sequence joins TRBV18 and TRBJ2-2; 7 nucleotides line up with TRBD1. CDR3 length equals 13 residues. The germline V gene has CDR1 KGHSH and CDR2 LQKENI. Trimming at V came to 3 bases and at J to 5 bases, leaving 0 bases not matched to a gene. The CDR3 bases are TGTGCCAGCTCACCGGACAGGACCGGGGAGCTGTTTTTT. This gives the protein CASSPDRTGELFF.

The chain combines TRBV30 with TRBJ1-4; D is perhaps TRBD1 (5 bases). The V gene's germline CDR1 is GTSNPN and CDR2 SVGIG (reference sequence). This CDR3 comprises 15 residues. Trimming took 3 bases from V and 3 from J, leaving 14 bases between them. The CDR3 loop is CAWRGVGGSNEKLFF. In nucleotides, the CDR3 is TGTGCCTGGAGAGGAGTTGGGGGGTCTAATGAAAAACTGTTTTTT.

J is TRBJ1-6 and V is TRBV5-1, with a weak D call TRBD1 (5 bases). Germline CDR1 SGHRS, CDR2 YFSETQ. The CDR3 is 13 amino acids. V lost 7 bases to trimming and J lost 10 bases, with 15 bases between them. The DNA of the CDR3 is TGCGCCAGCGGATTAGAGGGGAACTCACCCCTCCACTTT. Translating gives CASGLEGNSPLHF. The complete variable domain, with remaining parts taken from reference TRBV5-1 and TRBJ1-6, reads KAGVTQTPRYLIKTRGQQVTLSCSPISGHRSVSWYQQTPGQGLQFLFEYFSETQRNKGNFPGRFSGRQFSNSRSEMNVSTLELGDSALYLCASGLEGNSPLHFGNGTRLTVT.

The rearrangement links TRBV19 to TRBJ2-1; D is unresolved. The CDR3 runs to 12 residues. V was cut by 5 bases and J by 5 bases, with 7 bases left in between. CDR1 is LNHDA and CDR2 is SQIVND in the germline V gene (reference sequence). CDR3 region: CASSHEDNEQFF. The CDR3 DNA sequence: TGTGCCAGTAGTCATGAGGACAATGAGCAGTTCTTC.

This rearrangement joins TRBV18 to TRBJ2-7; a possible D gene is TRBD1 (7 bases). Germline values: CDR1 KGHSH, CDR2 LQKENI. Trimming pared 1 base from V and 6 bases from J, leaving 13 bases between. CDR3 size: 14 residues. CDR3 nucleotides: TGTGCCAGCTCACCACGGAGGGGGCCCTCCGAGCAGTACTTC. This codes for CASSPRRGPSEQYF.